These T cell receptor beta chains were read from a single sample in a study of CD8 T cells in ankylosing spondylitis. MiXCR, run by TCRdb on the 5' RACE reads, gives a single entry per CDR3 protein. The sample lists about 39,000 distinct CDR3 sequences, under 13% occurring once. Source material: blood, either unsorted or a sorted T cell fraction (not recorded which). These receptors all stem from a male donor with ankylosing spondylitis or in good health (not recorded which). CDR3s include the opening cysteine and the closing phenylalanine or tryptophan. A D gene is named only where the DNA matches it firmly. Clone size is shown for a subset of rows, as once, few, many or a class of expanded clone.

clone_size	v_call	d_call	j_call	cdr3_aa	cdr3_nt
many	TRBV12-3/TRBV12-4	NA	TRBJ1-2	CASSFRAGANYGYTF	TGTGCCAGCAGTTTTCGGGCAGGGGCTAACTATGGCTACACCTTC
many	TRBV15	NA	TRBJ1-5	CATSNQGTHQPQHF	TGTGCCACCAGCAATCAGGGGACACATCAGCCCCAGCATTTT
few	TRBV27	TRBD2	TRBJ2-5	CASSLASGETQYF	TGTGCCAGCAGTTTGGCTAGCGGTGAGACCCAGTACTTC
many	TRBV20-1	TRBD2	TRBJ2-1	CSARLAGDGGYNEQFF	TGCAGTGCTAGGCTAGCGGGAGATGGAGGTTACAATGAGCAGTTCTTC
many	TRBV25-1	NA	TRBJ2-1	CASSESREFYNEQFF	TGTGCCAGCAGTGAATCACGAGAGTTCTACAATGAGCAGTTCTTC
many	TRBV5-5	TRBD2	TRBJ2-1	CASSSRIAGDNEQFF	TGTGCCAGCAGCTCCCGAATCGCGGGAGATAATGAGCAGTTCTTC
many	TRBV20-1	TRBD2	TRBJ2-1	CSAPTSGASYNEQFF	TGCAGTGCGCCTACTAGCGGGGCCTCCTACAATGAGCAGTTCTTC
NA	TRBV13	NA	TRBJ2-1	CASSFLGGRSYNEQFF	TGTGCCAGCAGCTTCCTAGGCGGGCGCTCCTACAATGAGCAGTTCTTC
many	TRBV7-9	TRBD2	TRBJ2-2	CASSLLQAGEYTGELFF	TGTGCCAGCAGCTTACTGCAAGCGGGAGAGTACACCGGGGAGCTGTTTTTT
few	TRBV12-3/TRBV12-4	NA	TRBJ1-1	CASSSRLRHKNTEAFF	TGTGCCAGCAGTTCGAGGCTTCGGCACAAGAACACTGAAGCTTTCTTT
many	TRBV9	TRBD1	TRBJ2-1	CASSPLWDRGPNEQFF	TGTGCCAGCAGCCCCCTCTGGGACAGGGGGCCCAATGAGCAGTTCTTC
NA	TRBV3-1	TRBD1	TRBJ2-7	CASSPGQGYSYEQYF	TGTGCCAGCAGCCCGGGACAGGGTTACTCCTACGAGCAGTACTTC
NA	TRBV4-1	NA	TRBJ1-2	CASGPGTPCGYTF	TGTGCCAGCGGCCCCGGGACACCCTGTGGCTACACCTTC
many	TRBV7-2	NA	TRBJ2-7	CASSLEGPYEQYF	TGTGCCAGCAGCTTAGAGGGTCCTTACGAGCAGTACTTC
many	TRBV9	NA	TRBJ1-1	CASSARALANTEAFF	TGTGCCAGCAGCGCACGCGCTCTTGCGAACACTGAAGCTTTCTTT
many	TRBV4-1	TRBD2	TRBJ2-7	CASSSPGASGRAGEQYF	TGCGCCAGCAGCTCCCCCGGGGCTAGCGGGAGGGCCGGCGAGCAGTACTTC
many	TRBV12-3/TRBV12-4	NA	TRBJ2-3	CASSSTGSHTDTQYF	TGTGCCAGCAGTTCCACCGGGAGCCACACAGATACGCAGTATTTT
NA	TRBV5-6	TRBD2	TRBJ2-3	CASSPGTSGILDTQYF	TGTGCCAGCAGCCCCGGGACTAGCGGGATTCTGGATACGCAGTATTTT
many	TRBV29-1	NA	TRBJ2-7	CSVQLDRTSYEQYF	TGCAGCGTTCAACTAGACAGGACCTCCTACGAGCAGTACTTC
many	TRBV7-9	TRBD1	TRBJ1-1	CASSPPLGQPMNTEAFF	TGTGCCAGCAGCCCCCCCCTGGGACAGCCCATGAACACTGAAGCTTTCTTT
few	TRBV5-6	TRBD2	TRBJ2-5	CASSFKLRLAGASQETQYF	TGTGCCAGCAGCTTTAAATTGAGACTAGCGGGAGCCTCGCAAGAGACCCAGTACTTC
many	TRBV20-1	NA	TRBJ2-1	CSADREGNEQFF	TGCAGTGCCGACAGGGAGGGTAATGAGCAGTTCTTC
many	TRBV24-1	NA	TRBJ2-5	CATSDGRTQKETQYF	TGTGCCACCAGTGACGGACGGACACAAAAAGAGACCCAGTACTTC
many	TRBV5-6	TRBD2	TRBJ2-3	CASSPSGLATADTQYF	TGTGCCAGCAGCCCCAGCGGACTAGCGACCGCAGATACGCAGTATTTT
many	TRBV6-5	TRBD1	TRBJ2-2	CASSYKRTGHTGELFF	TGTGCCAGCAGTTATAAGCGGACAGGGCACACCGGGGAGCTGTTTTTT
many	TRBV28	TRBD1	TRBJ1-5	CASSFWDRGIGNQPQHF	TGTGCCAGCAGTTTTTGGGACAGGGGTATCGGCAATCAGCCCCAGCATTTT
many	TRBV15	NA	TRBJ2-5	CATSRGRTETQYF	TGTGCCACCAGCAGAGGGAGGACGGAGACCCAGTACTTC